The 6 T cell receptor beta chains listed next were all sequenced from one sample in a study of STAT5B mutations in CD4+ large granular lymphocyte leukemia (dated by TCRdb to about 2022). Libraries came from the immunoSEQ multiplex PCR assay. TCRdb limited this immuneACCESS table to in-frame rearrangements with V and J called. A share of clones is missing; checked studies link under half to unresolved V genes, and the rest is unexplained. The sample contains a few thousand clones, roughly 91% of them found a single time. The ten largest clones take up approximately 6.5% of the sample. Sequenced sample: PBMCs. The receptors shown here come from a woman between 65 and 79 years old with CD4+ T-cell large granular lymphocyte leukemia.

CDR3 region: CASSSRISGANVLTF. CDR3 in DNA: TGTGCCAGCAGCTCCAGGATCTCTGGGGCCAACGTCCTGACTTTC. V usage is TRBV28 and J usage is TRBJ2-6; D is uncertain. CDR3 size: 15 residues. Between the trimmed V and J ends, which lost 6 bases and 0 bases, there was a span of 9 bases. CDR1 and CDR2 (germline): MDHEN, SYDVKM.

The J gene is TRBJ1-6, the V gene TRBV7-8; D unresolved. This CDR3 spans 17 amino acids. Trimming shortened V by 5 bases and J by 0 bases, and 14 bases separated the two germline ends. CDR1 SGHVS and CDR2 FQNEAQ come from the germline V gene. Written as DNA, the CDR3 is TGTGCCAGCAGCCCAAGTTGGCGGAGCTCCTATAATTCACCCCTCCACTTT. Translated, it gives CASSPSWRSSYNSPLHF.

This clone came up once. The chain recombines TRBV2 with TRBJ1-4; unclear D gene. Deletions cut 6 bases from V and 8 bases from J, with 7 bases between. Germline loops: CDR1 SNHLY, CDR2 FYNNEI. The CDR3 has 11 residues. The CDR3 DNA sequence: TGTGCCAGCAGCGCCTGGGAAAAACTGTTTTTT. Protein sequence: CASSAWEKLFF.

This sequence joins TRBV2 and TRBJ2-5, with a weak D call TRBD2 (5 bases). CDR1 and CDR2 (germline): SNHLY, FYNNEI. V lost 7 bases and J 0 bases, leaving 12 bases between the germline ends. The CDR3 runs to 14 residues. The CDR3 DNA sequence: TGTGCCAGCAAGCCGTCGGACTACCAAGAGACCCAGTACTTC. Amino acid sequence: CASKPSDYQETQYF.

The chain combines TRBV7-3 with TRBJ2-1, with 7 nucleotides matching TRBD2. V trimming: 2 bases; J trimming: 2 bases; junction bases outside the gene matches: 3. Germline V gene sequence: CDR1 SGHTA, CDR2 FQGTGA. The CDR3 runs to 15 residues. The CDR3 region has the DNA TGTGCCAGCAGCTTAGGCCGGGGGGCCTACAATGAGCAGTTCTTC. The encoded protein is CASSLGRGAYNEQFF. Variable domain in full (rest from reference TRBV7-3 and TRBJ2-1): GAGVSQTPSNKVTEKGKYVELRCDPISGHTALYWYRQSLGQGPEFLIYFQGTGAADDSGLPNDRFFAVRPEGSVSTLKIQRTERGDSAVYLCASSLGRGAYNEQFFGPGTRLTVL.

The J gene is TRBJ2-3, the V gene TRBV19; D not certain. The CDR3 loop spans 12 amino acids. The V gene lost 5 bases and the J gene lost 3 bases, with 6 bases spanning the gap. Per the germline V gene, CDR1 is LNHDA and CDR2 is SQIVND (reference sequence). CDR3 sequence reads: CASSVGTDTQYF. Written as DNA, the CDR3 is TGTGCCAGTAGTGTAGGAACAGATACGCAGTATTTT.